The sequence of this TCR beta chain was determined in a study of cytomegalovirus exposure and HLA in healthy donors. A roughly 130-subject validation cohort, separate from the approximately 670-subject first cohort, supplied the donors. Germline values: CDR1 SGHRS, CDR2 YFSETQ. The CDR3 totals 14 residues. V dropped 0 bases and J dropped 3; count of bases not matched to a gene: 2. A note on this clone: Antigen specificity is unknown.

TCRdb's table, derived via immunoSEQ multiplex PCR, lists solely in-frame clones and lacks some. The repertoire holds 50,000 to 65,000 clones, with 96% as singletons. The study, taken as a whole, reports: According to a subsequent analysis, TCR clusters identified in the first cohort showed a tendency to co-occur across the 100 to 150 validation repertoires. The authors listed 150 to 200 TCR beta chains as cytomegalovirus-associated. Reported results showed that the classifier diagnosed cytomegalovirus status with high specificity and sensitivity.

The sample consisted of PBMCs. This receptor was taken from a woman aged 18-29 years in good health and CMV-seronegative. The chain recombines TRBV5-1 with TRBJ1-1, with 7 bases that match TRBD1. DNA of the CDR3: TGCGCCAGCAGCTTGGAGGGACAGTACACTGAAGCTTTCTTT. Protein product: CASSLEGQYTEAFF.